Sequencing of this T cell receptor beta chain was carried out in a study of blood T cell repertoires in COVID-19. In the authors' workflow: Amplification from reference gene primers served as the basis for estimated nucleated cell counts. Sequencing was performed with immunoSEQ multiplex PCR; in TCRdb, only in-frame clones are kept and a portion is missing. The V and J calls and clone size come from that table; D and trimming were worked out from the DNA. Altogether about 130,000 clones are present, 86% being singletons, with the ten largest covering around 20%. What was sequenced was peripheral blood. The origin of this receptor is a woman in her 50s who had recovered from COVID-19.

The DNA of the CDR3 is TGTGCCAGCTTGGGACAGCTGAACACTGAAGCTTTCTTT. This translates into CASLGQLNTEAFF. The chain recombines TRBV2 with TRBJ1-1, with 7 bases that match TRBD1. This CDR3 region has 13 residues. Trimming took 8 bases from V and 0 from J; bases not matched to a gene: 3. Germline CDR1 reads SNHLY; CDR2 reads FYNNEI.